Listed below are T cell receptor beta chains from one sample, sequenced in a study of OX40 agonist ivuxolimab in advanced cancers. Sequencing was performed with immunoSEQ multiplex PCR; in TCRdb, only in-frame clones are kept and a portion is missing. The sample consists of around 57,000 clones, roughly 90% of them appearing once. The sequenced sample was CD4+ or CD8+ T cells sorted from blood, obtained in a trial of the OX40 agonist ivuxolimab. Receptor source: an adult with an advanced solid tumor such as melanoma, head and neck, liver or kidney cancer. CDR3s leave out the opening cysteine and the closing phenylalanine or tryptophan. The size of a clone is reported for some rows only, either as once, few or many, or as a class for expanded clones.

TRBJ2-1	NA	TRBV28	ASSRPLIAGGRNEQF
TRBJ2-1	NA	TRBV5-6	ASSLYNEQF
TRBJ1-2	once	TRBV14	ASSQWTGQGYT
TRBJ2-7	NA	TRBV9	ASSVGGATYEQY
TRBJ2-7	NA	TRBV7-8	ASSLSKTYEQY
TRBJ2-1	NA	TRBV9	ASSAYLNNEQF
TRBJ2-3	NA	TRBV30	AWSVIGVAGARDTQY
TRBJ2-2	NA	TRBV9	ASSGGMGLAGGDTGELF
TRBJ2-5	once	TRBV11-2	ASSQGGETQY
TRBJ1-2	NA	TRBV28	ASSFRLNYGYT
TRBJ2-3	NA	TRBV30	AWSGVLDTQY
TRBJ2-1	NA	TRBV2	ASSDSSGGTEQF
TRBJ2-7	NA	TRBV15	ATSGQLTPEQY
TRBJ2-1	NA	TRBV27	ASSLYGTRSSRYEQF
TRBJ1-2	few	TRBV28	ASSLPDYGYT
TRBJ1-1	NA	TRBV6-6	ASSYTPKGNTEAF
TRBJ2-3	NA	TRBV19	ASSIGASGVTDTQY
TRBJ1-4	NA	TRBV9	ASSVDSGSTNEKLF
TRBJ2-3	NA	TRBV7-3	ASSLTGGTDTQY
TRBJ2-2	NA	TRBV6-5	ASSYARLAGRKLF
TRBJ1-5	NA	TRBV18	ASSLTGERGNQPQH
TRBJ2-1	NA	TRBV9	ASSVGGSGSGNEQF
TRBJ2-1	NA	TRBV19	ASSTPRTSGRNEQF
TRBJ2-1	NA	TRBV6-6	ASSYWGAYNEQF